These T cell receptor beta chains were read from a single sample in a study of vaccination and CD4 T cells after COVID-19. TCRdb re-called the PCR reads through MiXCR, storing one row per CDR3 protein. The table shows 8,500 to 14,000 distinct CDR3 sequences, with less than 40% occurring only once. Their antigens are not known. The specimen sequenced was CD4+ T cells from blood, cultured in vitro. Receptors were obtained from a human donor in good health. Both conserved end residues are part of each CDR3. The D gene is left open where the match is weak. Size tells how often a clone was seen (once, few, many) or the class of an expanded clone, and some rows leave it out.

D	V	J	size	CDR3	DNA
NA	TRBV19	TRBJ1-5	few	CASSVGQGRPQHF	TGTGCCAGTAGTGTGGGGCAGGGACGGCCCCAGCATTTT
NA	TRBV7-8	TRBJ1-5	NA	CASSLEGSNQPQHF	TGTGCCAGCAGCTTAGAGGGTAGCAATCAGCCCCAGCATTTT
TRBD2	TRBV7-2	TRBJ2-1	NA	CASSRLAGVGNEQFF	TGTGCCAGCAGCCGACTAGCGGGAGTTGGCAATGAGCAGTTCTTC
NA	TRBV7-9	TRBJ1-6	NA	CASSLDQGTSSYNSPLHF	TGTGCCAGCAGCTTAGATCAGGGGACCAGCTCCTATAATTCACCCCTCCACTTT
NA	TRBV6-1	TRBJ2-4	NA	CASSTGQRAKNIQYF	TGTGCCAGCAGCACAGGACAGAGAGCCAAAAACATTCAGTACTTC
NA	TRBV2	TRBJ2-6	NA	CASTPGMGGGSGANVLTF	TGTGCCAGCACACCCGGGATGGGAGGGGGATCTGGGGCCAACGTCCTGACTTTC
TRBD1	TRBV6-2/TRBV6-3	TRBJ1-5	NA	CASSSYTTPGQGSQPQHF	TGTGCCAGCAGTTCCTACACCACTCCGGGACAGGGTTCTCAGCCCCAGCATTTT
NA	TRBV15	TRBJ1-1	NA	CATSSLGRIEAFF	TGTGCCACCAGCAGCCTAGGACGGATTGAAGCTTTCTTT
NA	TRBV5-1	TRBJ1-5	NA	CASSLNGHLNQPQHF	TGCGCCAGCAGCTTGAATGGGCACCTAAATCAGCCCCAGCATTTT
NA	TRBV20-1	TRBJ2-3	NA	CSAASGYADTQYF	TGCAGTGCCGCGTCCGGGTACGCGGATACGCAGTATTTT
NA	TRBV20-1	TRBJ1-5	NA	CSASVSLQPQHF	TGCAGTGCTAGTGTAAGTCTTCAGCCCCAGCATTTT
NA	TRBV7-2	TRBJ2-2	NA	CASSLAHSTGELFF	TGTGCCAGCAGCTTAGCCCACAGCACCGGGGAGCTGTTTTTT
NA	TRBV5-1	TRBJ1-2	NA	CASSLMWAGDYGYTF	TGCGCCAGCAGCTTGATGTGGGCGGGGGACTATGGCTACACCTTC
NA	TRBV20-1	TRBJ2-1	NA	CSPRPFGWNPYNEQFF	TGCAGTCCCAGACCGTTCGGTTGGAACCCCTACAATGAGCAGTTCTTC
TRBD2	TRBV6-1	TRBJ2-5	medium-sized	CASMRSGAQETQYF	TGTGCCAGCATGAGGAGCGGGGCCCAAGAGACCCAGTACTTC
TRBD2	TRBV7-6	TRBJ2-3	NA	CASSGLTGAGVTDTQYF	TGTGCCAGCAGCGGTCTCACTGGGGCGGGAGTTACAGATACGCAGTATTTT
NA	TRBV6-4	TRBJ2-2	NA	CASSDALGTGELFF	TGTGCCAGCAGTGACGCCCTGGGCACCGGGGAGCTGTTTTTT
NA	TRBV20-1	TRBJ1-4	NA	CSARDPTNEKLFF	TGCAGTGCTAGGGATCCAACTAATGAAAAACTGTTTTTT
NA	TRBV6-1	TRBJ1-5	NA	CASSEQGSNQPQHF	TGTGCCAGCAGTGAACAGGGGAGCAATCAGCCCCAGCATTTT
NA	TRBV10-3	TRBJ2-4	few	CATKAGLGENIQYF	TGTGCCACCAAGGCAGGGTTAGGTGAAAACATTCAGTACTTC
TRBD1	TRBV7-9	TRBJ2-1	once	CASSSQLADRGPYNEQFF	TGTGCCAGCAGCTCCCAATTAGCCGACAGGGGGCCATACAATGAGCAGTTCTTC
NA	TRBV7-2	TRBJ2-7	few	CASSLGATLRQSSYEQYF	TGTGCCAGCAGCTTAGGGGCCACGCTACGACAGAGCTCCTACGAGCAGTACTTC
TRBD1	TRBV2	TRBJ2-7	NA	CASSEIGGQGAYEQYF	TGTGCCAGCAGTGAAATTGGGGGACAGGGGGCTTACGAGCAGTACTTC
TRBD2	TRBV6-2/TRBV6-3	TRBJ2-5	NA	CTTQPGLARETQYF	TGTACCACTCAACCGGGACTAGCGCGGGAGACCCAGTACTTC
NA	TRBV20-1	TRBJ2-7	NA	CSASGHTSPQGEQYF	TGCAGTGCTAGTGGACATACTAGCCCTCAGGGCGAGCAGTACTTC
NA	TRBV7-2	TRBJ2-2	few	CASSLAGRVNTGELFF	TGTGCCAGCAGCTTAGCTGGGCGAGTGAACACCGGGGAGCTGTTTTTT
NA	TRBV7-6	TRBJ2-3	few	CASSPEYSDTQYF	TGTGCTAGCAGCCCTGAGTATTCAGATACGCAGTATTTT
TRBD2	TRBV20-1	TRBJ2-1	NA	CSALAGGPYNEQFF	TGCAGTGCTCTAGCGGGAGGGCCCTACAATGAGCAGTTCTTC